This T cell receptor (beta chain) was observed in a study of blood T cells in healthy people across ages. V was cut by 8 bases and J by 4 bases, with 14 bases left in between. The CDR3 runs 12 residues. Germline values: CDR1 SQVTM, CDR2 ANQGSEA. This clonotype was found a few times. The antigen is unknown. General study results and limits: Conclusively comparing naive with antigen-experienced cells was impossible with unsorted PBMCs. Relative to aged donors, long-lived donors carried more naive CD4+ cells and displayed higher diversity. Investigators treated diversity estimates from one million T cells as underestimates.

The second PCR ran roughly 7 to 12 cycles with a sample-barcoded 5' primer and J-beta primers. CDR3-containing paired-end reads numbered at least 3 million in each sample. Via MiXCR, TCRdb re-called the 5' RACE reads, giving one row per CDR3 protein. The repertoire holds hundreds of thousands of distinct CDR3 sequences, roughly 50% seen once, with 30% to 40% in the top ten. The chain uses TRBV29-1 and TRBJ1-2; D possibly corresponds to TRBD1 (6 bases). The receptor was derived from a man aged 60 to 69 in good health. The source material was blood. CDR3 DNA sequence: TGCAGCTCCCAACAGGGCCCCTATGGCTACACCTTC. Encoded protein: CSSQQGPYGYTF.